Sequencing of this T cell receptor (beta chain) was carried out in a study of blood T cell repertoires in COVID-19. Clones were read by immunoSEQ multiplex PCR, and TCRdb kept only the in-frame ones, dropping some. This sample has 150,000 or so clones; 70% to 80% occur once, and the top ten carry approximately 5.2%. Trimming stripped 4 bases from V and 0 bases from J, with 11 bases between. Germline lookup yields CDR1 SEHNR and CDR2 FQNEAQ (reference sequence). The CDR3 sequence is 15 residues long. This chain joins TRBV7-9 and TRBJ2-3; D gene unclear. This clonotype originated in a woman aged 70-85 years with COVID-19, enrolled during active disease. The sequenced sample was peripheral blood. The CDR3 reads CASSSPEASTDTQYF. CDR3 coding DNA: TGTGCCAGCAGCTCCCCCGAGGCTAGCACAGATACGCAGTATTTT.